This T cell receptor (beta chain) was observed in a study of spatial heterogeneity in lung cancer. This clonotype was recorded a few times. Time point meaning: sample taken at primary tumor resection. Sequencing covered unsorted whole RNA taken from tumor, nontumor lung or frozen PBMC. Patients with untreated early-stage non-small cell lung cancer, numbering around 72, were the donors. The library protocol tagged each TCR cDNA with a unique molecular identifier. TCRdb re-called the 5' RACE reads through MiXCR, storing one row per CDR3 protein. This sample carries more than 80,000 distinct CDR3 sequences, more than 10% of them seen once, and the ten largest clones take approximately 39%. The V gene's germline CDR1 is SGHVS and CDR2 FNYEAQ. The V gene lost 1 base and the J gene lost 2 bases, with 17 bases spanning the gap. The CDR3 extends over 17 amino acids.

The chain is built from TRBV7-6 and TRBJ2-5; possibly TRBD1 or TRBD2 for D (5 bases each). This clonotype originated in a male donor with early-stage non-small cell lung cancer. The source was PBMCs, collected at surgery. Written as DNA, the CDR3 is TGTGCCAGCAGCTTAGTTCCCGGGACGGTTTCTCAAGAGACCCAGTACTTC. Protein: CASSLVPGTVSQETQYF.